This TCR beta chain was documented in a study of shared clonotypes between healthy human individuals. This table comes from immunoSEQ multiplex PCR, and its TCRdb copy is limited to in-frame clones, with some not included. In the table there are 980,000 or so clones, more than 75% of which are singletons. This clone was detected only a few times. Its antigen is not known. The CDR3 spans 14 residues. In germline, CDR1 is LNHDA, CDR2 SQIVND (reference sequence). V shed 5 bases and J 4 bases; nucleotides not matched to a gene: 4. Study conclusions and caveats: Naive CD4 clonotype sharing across several donors was around 5%.

The V and J genes are TRBV19 and TRBJ1-1; 10 nucleotides match TRBD1. Sequencing was carried out using memory CD4+ T cells sorted from blood. Subset indicated: CD45RA-negative fraction. The receptor was isolated from a man in his late teens or twenties in good health. In nucleotides, the CDR3 is TGTGCCAGTAGTCTCCGGACAGGGGGCACTGAAGCTTTCTTT. Encoded protein: CASSLRTGGTEAFF. Full variable domain (missing parts from reference TRBV19 and TRBJ1-1): DGGITQSPKYLFRKEGQNVTLSCEQNLNHDAMYWYRQDPGQGLRLIYYSQIVNDFQKGDIAEGYSVSREKKESFPLTVTSAQKNPTAFYLCASSLRTGGTEAFFGQGTRLTVV.